This T cell receptor beta chain appears in the sequencing data of a study of blood T cells in healthy people across ages. This CDR3 has 15 residues. V lost 4 bases and J 3 bases, leaving 16 bases between the germline ends. Germline CDR1 SGHDT, CDR2 YYEEEE. It was with a sample-barcoded 5' primer and a J-beta primer mix that a second PCR of roughly 6 to 12 cycles was run. TCRdb re-called the 5' RACE reads through MiXCR, storing one row per CDR3 protein. The sample consists of 1.5 million to 2 million distinct CDR3 sequences, 28% of them appearing once. Broader study findings: Age showed a roughly linear inverse relationship with TCR beta diversity per million T cells. Fewer expanded clones and more diversity marked long-lived versus aged donors.

Remarks on this clonotype: As yet, its antigen is unknown.

The clonotype comes from a young woman in good health. The chain links TRBV5-6 to TRBJ1-1; possible D gene TRBD1, 6 bases. Material: blood. CDR3 in DNA: TGTGCCAGCAGCCGAGGGGGGAGGGGATACACTGAAGCTTTCTTT. Protein product: CASSRGGRGYTEAFF.